The 29 T cell receptor beta chains in this list originate from one sample, sequenced in a study of T cells in localized non-small cell lung cancer. The method was immunoSEQ multiplex PCR; TCRdb's version includes in-frame clones alone and lacks a portion of them. The table lists roughly 50,000 clones, around 86% of them singletons. Sample: peripheral blood, taken before any cancer treatment. The receptors shown here come from a female donor aged 60 or older with stage II squamous cell lung carcinoma.

The chain carries TRBV5-1 and TRBJ1-1, with D perhaps TRBD1 (6 bases). The germline V gene encodes CDR1 SGHRS and CDR2 YFSETQ. This CDR3 comprises 16 residues. Trimming shortened V by 4 bases and J by 4 bases, and 20 bases separated the two germline ends. This chain's CDR3 is CASSLGTHEGGTEAFF. The CDR3, as DNA: TGCGCCAGCAGCCTAGGGACTCACGAGGGGGGCACTGAAGCTTTCTTT. Full variable domain (remainder filled in from reference TRBV5-1 and TRBJ1-1): KAGVTQTPRYLIKTRGQQVTLSCSPISGHRSVSWYQQTPGQGLQFLFEYFSETQRNKGNFPGRFSGRQFSNSRSEMNVSTLELGDSALYLCASSLGTHEGGTEAFFGQGTRLTVV.

The V gene is TRBV19, the J gene TRBJ2-2; TRBD1 matches at 8 bases. The CDR3 is 17 residues long. V lost 7 bases and J lost 7; bases outside the gene matches: 17. From germline, CDR1 is LNHDA and CDR2 SQIVND (reference sequence). CDR3 loop: CASTVLGQGGVHGELFF. The CDR3 DNA sequence: TGTGCCAGTACCGTCCTAGGACAGGGCGGGGTTCACGGGGAGCTGTTTTTT.

The V gene is TRBV6-5, the J gene TRBJ1-4; D is uncertain. The CDR3 totals 13 residues. The germline gives CDR1 MNHEY, CDR2 SVGAGI. Trimming took off 2 bases at V and 5 bases at J, with 6 bases between the two ends. The CDR3 DNA is TGTGCCAGCAGTTACCGGGGAAATGAAAAACTGTTTTTT. Translation gives CASSYRGNEKLFF.

The rearrangement links TRBV5-6 to TRBJ2-5; 7 bases fit TRBD1. The germline V gene has CDR1 SGHDT and CDR2 YYEEEE. The V segment lost 1 base and the J segment 4 bases; nucleotides outside the gene matches: 4. This CDR3 is built from 14 residues. In DNA, the CDR3 is TGTGCCAGCAGCTTGCCGACAGGGATAGAGACCCAGTACTTC. It yields the protein CASSLPTGIETQYF.

The chain carries TRBV7-2 and TRBJ1-1; D not resolved. The CDR3 is 12 residues long. Per the germline V gene, CDR1 is SGHTA and CDR2 is FQGNSA. Trimming took 3 bases from V and 1 from J, leaving 3 bases between them. CDR3 in DNA: TGTGCCAGCAGCTTCGGGAACACTGAAGCTTTCTTT. It translates to CASSFGNTEAFF. The full variable domain, completed using reference TRBV7-2 and TRBJ1-1, is GAGVSQSPSNKVTEKGKDVELRCDPISGHTALYWYRQSLGQGLEFLIYFQGNSAPDKSGLPSDRFSAERTGGSVSTLTIQRTQQEDSAVYLCASSFGNTEAFFGQGTRLTVV.

The chain has TRBV5-4 and TRBJ1-2, with TRBD1 identical over 10 bases. The ends lost 4 bases at V and 7 bases at J; junction bases unmatched: 7. Germline CDR1 reads SGHNT; CDR2 reads YYREEE (reference sequence). The CDR3 is 14 amino acids. The CDR3 DNA reads TGTGCCAGCAGCCAACGGGACAGGGGAAGTGGCTACACCTTC. Translating it yields CASSQRDRGSGYTF.

The chain combines TRBV12-5 with TRBJ2-7, with D possibly TRBD1 on 6 matching bases. V dropped 10 bases and J dropped 0 bases, with 19 bases sitting between them. Germline V CDR1 and CDR2: LGHNT, FRNRAP. This CDR3 is 15 amino acids long. The CDR3 region is CATPTGLPYSYEQYF. CDR3 coding DNA: TGTGCTACCCCCACAGGGCTGCCTTACTCCTACGAGCAGTACTTC.

The chain is built from TRBV6-5 and TRBJ2-1, with TRBD1 as a possible D gene (5 bases). Germline CDR1 is MNHEY and CDR2 is SVGAGI. V was pared by 4 bases and J by 2 bases, with 12 bases between. There are 15 residues in the CDR3. The CDR3 DNA follows: TGTGCCAGCAGTTCAAGGGGAAGGGCCTACAATGAGCAGTTCTTC. This encodes CASSSRGRAYNEQFF.

The chain couples TRBV5-1 to TRBJ2-3; 12 bases are a match to TRBD1. This CDR3 has 17 amino acids. Trimming cost V 5 bases and J 4 bases; bases outside gene matches: 11. The V gene's germline CDR1 is SGHRS and CDR2 YFSETQ. The CDR3 sequence is CASSTQGTGGAADTQYF. CDR3 nucleotides: TGCGCCAGCAGTACCCAAGGGACAGGGGGCGCAGCAGATACGCAGTATTTT.

The genes are TRBV6-5 and TRBJ1-2, with 7 bases matching TRBD1. The germline CDR1 and CDR2 sequences are MNHEY and SVGAGI. This CDR3 comprises 14 residues. Trimming cost V 5 bases and J 3 bases; bases outside gene matches: 6. The CDR3 DNA sequence: TGTGCCAGCAGTGCCTTCGACAGGGACTATGGCTACACCTTC. Protein product: CASSAFDRDYGYTF.

The rearrangement joins TRBV7-8 to TRBJ1-1; D remains ambiguous. The CDR3 runs 15 residues. The germline CDR1 and CDR2 sequences are SGHVS and FQNEAQ. Trimming took off 2 bases at V and 4 bases at J, with 14 bases between the two ends. The DNA for the CDR3 is TGTGCCAGCAGCTTAAATAACCGGGAGGTCACTGAAGCTTTCTTT. Amino acid sequence: CASSLNNREVTEAFF.

The V call is TRBV6-1, the J call TRBJ2-7; 7 nucleotides agree with TRBD1. The J segment lost 3 bases and the V segment lost 5 bases, leaving 7 bases of the junction unmatched. The CDR3 runs to 14 residues. The germline V gene encodes CDR1 MNHNS and CDR2 SASEGT. The chain's CDR3 is CASSSGTAFYEQYF. DNA for the CDR3: TGTGCCAGCAGTTCCGGGACAGCATTCTACGAGCAGTACTTC.

This chain uses TRBV4-2 with TRBJ1-2, with 9 bases matching TRBD1. After removal of 0 bases from V and 4 bases from J, the junction contained 3 bases not matched to a gene. The CDR3 contains 15 residues. Germline CDR1 LGHNA, CDR2 YNFKEQ. Here the CDR3 reads CASSQDAQGAYGYTF. CDR3 nucleotides: TGTGCCAGCAGCCAAGATGCACAGGGGGCCTATGGCTACACCTTC.

V usage is TRBV5-1 and J usage is TRBJ2-1; 7 bases map to TRBD1. The CDR3 contains 15 residues. Germline V gene sequence: CDR1 SGHRS, CDR2 YFSETQ. With V trimmed by 3 bases and J by 2 bases, 5 bases remained unmatched. The CDR3 bases are TGCGCCAGCAGCTCTGGGGACAGTGCCTACAATGAGCAGTTCTTC. Protein sequence: CASSSGDSAYNEQFF.

CDR3 sequence (DNA): TGTGCCAGCAGCCCACGACAGATGAACACTGAAGCTTTCTTT. It yields the protein CASSPRQMNTEAFF. The J gene is TRBJ1-1, the V gene TRBV11-1, with D perhaps TRBD1 (5 bases). Germline assignment: CDR1 SGHAT and CDR2 FQDESV (reference sequence). Between the trimmed V and J ends, which lost 5 bases and 0 bases, there was a span of 10 bases. This CDR3 has 14 amino acids.

The chain uses TRBV5-1 and TRBJ1-4; D unresolved. The germline CDR1 and CDR2 sequences are SGHRS and YFSETQ. V was clipped by 2 bases and J by 4 bases, with 15 bases between them. The CDR3 has 16 amino acids. CDR3 coding DNA: TGCGCCAGCAGCTTTGGCGGGAGGAAAAATAATGAAAAACTGTTTTTT. Protein product: CASSFGGRKNNEKLFF.

V is TRBV7-2 and J is TRBJ2-3, with D perhaps given as TRBD1 or TRBD2 (5 bases each). CDR1 and CDR2 from the germline V gene are SGHTA and FQGNSA. The V end lost 0 bases, the J end lost 1 base, and 14 bases lay between the germline ends. This CDR3 has 17 residues. The CDR3 nucleotides are TGTGCCAGCAGCTTAGCGGGGCTAGCCCTCGGCACAGATACGCAGTATTTT. This translates into CASSLAGLALGTDTQYF.

This chain connects TRBV6-5 to TRBJ2-7; 8 nucleotides match TRBD2. The ends lost 6 bases at V and 2 bases at J; junction bases unmatched: 6. The CDR3 extends over 14 amino acids. Germline CDR1 and CDR2: MNHEY and SVGAGI. The CDR3 is CASRLTAGAYEQYF. For the CDR3, the DNA is TGTGCCAGCAGATTAACAGCGGGGGCCTACGAGCAGTACTTC.

The V gene is TRBV7-2, the J gene TRBJ1-4; 7 bases line up with TRBD1. The CDR3 extends over 13 amino acids. Germline trimming cut 5 bases from V and 7 bases from J; bases unmatched to any gene: 4. CDR1 is SGHTA, CDR2 FQGNSA, per germline. The CDR3 protein is CASSERDSEKLFF. In nucleotides, the CDR3 is TGTGCCAGCAGCGAACGGGACAGTGAAAAACTGTTTTTT.

The rearrangement uses TRBV2 and TRBJ1-2, with 12 bases fitting TRBD1. The CDR3 is 16 residues long. V shed 6 bases, J shed 3 bases, and the junction held 8 bases outside the gene matches. The germline V gene has CDR1 SNHLY and CDR2 FYNNEI. CDR3 in DNA: TGTGCCAGCAGCCTGCCGGGACAGGGGGCGGACTATGGCTACACCTTC. As protein: CASSLPGQGADYGYTF.

V is TRBV7-2 and J is TRBJ2-5; D assignment may be TRBD1 or TRBD2 (5 bases each). Germline assignment: CDR1 SGHTA and CDR2 FQGNSA. CDR3 size: 14 residues. Between the trimmed V and J ends, which lost 3 bases and 6 bases, there was a span of 14 bases. The CDR3 here is CASSLGVGSKTQYF. The CDR3 DNA sequence: TGTGCCAGCAGCTTGGGGGTAGGTTCGAAGACCCAGTACTTC.

V gene TRBV7-2 combines with J gene TRBJ1-5; a weak D match, TRBD1 (6 bases). Per germline, CDR1 SGHTA and CDR2 FQGNSA. CDR3 length: 15 residues. Between the trimmed V and J ends, which lost 5 bases and 3 bases, there was a span of 14 bases. CDR3 nucleotides: TGTGCCAGCAGCATCTCCGGGGGGCCCAATCAGCCCCAGCATTTT. Translated, it gives CASSISGGPNQPQHF. The full variable domain, in which reference TRBV7-2 and TRBJ1-5 provide the parts outside the CDR3, is GAGVSQSPSNKVTEKGKDVELRCDPISGHTALYWYRQSLGQGLEFLIYFQGNSAPDKSGLPSDRFSAERTGGSVSTLTIQRTQQEDSAVYLCASSISGGPNQPQHFGDGTRLSIL.

The table lists this clone with a few counts. The genes are TRBV5-1 and TRBJ2-7, with 9 bases lining up with TRBD1. V gave up 4 bases and J gave up 6 bases; unmatched junction bases: 11. This CDR3 is 15 amino acids long. CDR1 is SGHRS and CDR2 is YFSETQ in the germline V gene. The CDR3 DNA is TGCGCCAGCAGCGGAGGGGACAGGGTAGTGAGCGAGCAGTACTTC. Translation: CASSGGDRVVSEQYF. The whole variable domain, remainder taken from reference TRBV5-1 and TRBJ2-7, is KAGVTQTPRYLIKTRGQQVTLSCSPISGHRSVSWYQQTPGQGLQFLFEYFSETQRNKGNFPGRFSGRQFSNSRSEMNVSTLELGDSALYLCASSGGDRVVSEQYFGPGTRLTVT.

V usage is TRBV19 and J usage is TRBJ1-3; tentative D call: TRBD1 (6 bases). The germline gives CDR1 LNHDA, CDR2 SQIVND (reference sequence). The CDR3 is made up of 15 amino acids. Trimming removed 5 bases at V and 4 bases at J, with 15 bases between. CDR3 sequence (DNA): TGTGCCAGTAGTCTCCAGGGGACCCGCGGAAACACCATATATTTT. It is translated as CASSLQGTRGNTIYF.

This chain uses TRBV27 with TRBJ2-5; 7 nucleotides line up with TRBD2. The CDR3 is made up of 16 amino acids. Germline CDR1 is MNHEY and CDR2 is SMNVEV (reference sequence). After removal of 1 base from V and 0 bases from J, the junction contained 5 bases not matched to a gene. Here the CDR3 reads CASSLFGGGDQETQYF. In DNA, the CDR3 is TGTGCCAGCAGTTTATTTGGTGGGGGGGACCAAGAGACCCAGTACTTC.

The chain employs TRBV12-5 and TRBJ1-2; unclear D gene. Germline CDR1 and CDR2: LGHNT and FRNRAP. This CDR3 contains 13 residues. V was trimmed by 7 bases and J by 8 bases, leaving 17 bases between them. CDR3 coding DNA: TGTGCTAGTGCCCCCGACCCGGGCCTAGGCTACACCTTC. Encoded protein: CASAPDPGLGYTF. The variable domain in full, completed from reference TRBV12-5 and TRBJ1-2, reads DARVTQTPRHKVTEMGQEVTMRCQPILGHNTVFWYRQTMMQGLELLAYFRNRAPLDDSGMPKDRFSAEMPDATLATLKIQPSEPRDSAVYFCASAPDPGLGYTFGSGTRLTVV.

The CDR3 here is CASSESGQGSLAKNIQYF. CDR3 coding DNA: TGTGCCAGCAGTGAGTCCGGACAGGGGTCCCTAGCCAAAAACATTCAGTACTTC. The chain combines TRBV6-1 with TRBJ2-4; the match to TRBD1 covers 9 bases. The CDR3 loop spans 18 amino acids. The ends lost 3 bases at V and 0 bases at J; junction bases unmatched: 9. In germline, CDR1 is MNHNS, CDR2 SASEGT.

Here the CDR3 DNA reads TGTGCCAGCAGCCGGGGACGGACTAGCGGGGGGTCTAGCACAGATACGCAGTATTTT. It specifies CASSRGRTSGGSSTDTQYF. The chain uses TRBV5-8 and TRBJ2-3, with TRBD2 matching over 14 bases. CDR3 size: 19 residues. V gave up 4 bases and J gave up 0 bases; unmatched junction bases: 10. In germline, CDR1 is SGHTS, CDR2 YDEGEE.

V gene TRBV18 combines with J gene TRBJ1-3; TRBD1 might be the D (6 bases). Trimming removed 0 bases from V and 2 bases from J, with 8 bases in between. Germline V gives CDR1 KGHSH, CDR2 LQKENI. CDR3 length: 15 amino acids. CDR3 protein: CASSPPSGAGNTIYF. DNA of the CDR3: TGTGCCAGCTCACCACCTTCAGGGGCTGGAAACACCATATATTTT.